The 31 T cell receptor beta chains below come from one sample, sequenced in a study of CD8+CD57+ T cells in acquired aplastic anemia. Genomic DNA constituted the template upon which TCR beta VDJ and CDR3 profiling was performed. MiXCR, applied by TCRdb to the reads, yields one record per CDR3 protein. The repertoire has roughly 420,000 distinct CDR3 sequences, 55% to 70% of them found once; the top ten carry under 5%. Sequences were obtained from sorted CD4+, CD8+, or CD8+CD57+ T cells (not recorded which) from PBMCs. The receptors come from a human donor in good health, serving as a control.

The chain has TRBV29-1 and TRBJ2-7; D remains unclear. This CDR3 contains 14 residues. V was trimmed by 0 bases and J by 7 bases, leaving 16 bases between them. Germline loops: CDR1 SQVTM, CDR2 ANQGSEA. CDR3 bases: TGCAGCGTTGAAGATCTTCGCTGGTCTCAGGAGCAGTACTTC. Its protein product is CSVEDLRWSQEQYF.

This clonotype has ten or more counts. In DNA, the CDR3 is TGCGCCAGCAGCTTGGCCTTTCTGGATTCCTATGGCTACACCTTC. This sequence encodes CASSLAFLDSYGYTF. This rearrangement joins TRBV5-1 to TRBJ1-2; no reliable D call. V gave up 0 bases and J gave up 4 bases, with 13 bases separating them. This CDR3 comprises 15 residues. Germline CDR1 SGHRS, CDR2 YFSETQ.

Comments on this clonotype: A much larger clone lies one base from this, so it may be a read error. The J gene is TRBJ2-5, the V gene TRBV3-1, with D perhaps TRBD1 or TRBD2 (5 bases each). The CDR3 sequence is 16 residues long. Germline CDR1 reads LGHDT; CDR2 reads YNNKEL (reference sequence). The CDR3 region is CASSQESGQHQETLYF. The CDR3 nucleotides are TGTGCCAGCAGCCAAGAGTCGGGGCAGCACCAAGAGACCCTGTACTTC.

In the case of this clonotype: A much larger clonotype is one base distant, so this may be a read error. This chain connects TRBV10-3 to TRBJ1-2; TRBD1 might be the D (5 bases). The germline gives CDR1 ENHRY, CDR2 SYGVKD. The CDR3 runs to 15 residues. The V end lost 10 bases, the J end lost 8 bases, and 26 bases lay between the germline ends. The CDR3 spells CASNEAGHRVGGYTF. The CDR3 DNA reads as TGTGCCAGCAATGAAGCCGGACATAGGGTAGGGGGCTACACCTTC.

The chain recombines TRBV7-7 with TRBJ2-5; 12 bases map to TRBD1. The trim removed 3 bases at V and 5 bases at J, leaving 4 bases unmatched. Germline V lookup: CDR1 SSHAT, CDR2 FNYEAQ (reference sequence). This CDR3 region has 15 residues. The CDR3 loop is CASSLGTGGLETQYF. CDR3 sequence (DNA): TGTGCCAGCAGCTTGGGGACAGGGGGCCTTGAGACCCAGTACTTC.

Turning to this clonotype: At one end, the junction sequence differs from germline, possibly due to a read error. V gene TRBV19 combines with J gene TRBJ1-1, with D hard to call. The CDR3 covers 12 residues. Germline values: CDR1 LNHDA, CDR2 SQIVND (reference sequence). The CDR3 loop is CASSIAYSEAFF. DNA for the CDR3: TGTGCCAGTAGTATAGCTTACTCTGAGGCTTTCTTT.

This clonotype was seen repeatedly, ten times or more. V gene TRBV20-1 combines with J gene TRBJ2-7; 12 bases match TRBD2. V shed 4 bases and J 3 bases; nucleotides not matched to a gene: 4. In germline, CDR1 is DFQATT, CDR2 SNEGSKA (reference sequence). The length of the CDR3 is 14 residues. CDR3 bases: TGCAGTGCTACCTGGACTAGCGGGAACTACGAGCAGTACTTC. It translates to CSATWTSGNYEQYF.

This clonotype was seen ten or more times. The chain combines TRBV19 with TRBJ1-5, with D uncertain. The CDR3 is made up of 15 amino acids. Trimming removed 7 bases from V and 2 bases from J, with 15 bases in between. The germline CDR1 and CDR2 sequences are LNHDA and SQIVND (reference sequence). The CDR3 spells CASTYDGMGNQPQHF. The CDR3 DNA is TGTGCCAGTACCTACGACGGGATGGGCAATCAGCCCCAGCATTTT.

The CDR3 coding sequence is TGCAGTGCTAGTGATCGGAAAAAAGGCAACGAGCAGTACTTC. Translation: CSASDRKKGNEQYF. V is TRBV20-1 and J is TRBJ2-7; D gene ambiguous. CDR3 length: 14 amino acids. Between the trimmed V and J ends, which lost 3 bases and 5 bases, there was a span of 17 bases. Germline-derived CDR1 and CDR2 are DFQATT and SNEGSKA (reference sequence).

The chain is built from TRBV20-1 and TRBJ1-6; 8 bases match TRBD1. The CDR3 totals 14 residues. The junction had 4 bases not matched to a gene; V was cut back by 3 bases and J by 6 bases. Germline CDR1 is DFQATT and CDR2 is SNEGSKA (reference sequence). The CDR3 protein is CSASEDRGNSPLHF. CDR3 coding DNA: TGCAGTGCTAGTGAAGACAGGGGTAATTCACCCCTCCACTTT.

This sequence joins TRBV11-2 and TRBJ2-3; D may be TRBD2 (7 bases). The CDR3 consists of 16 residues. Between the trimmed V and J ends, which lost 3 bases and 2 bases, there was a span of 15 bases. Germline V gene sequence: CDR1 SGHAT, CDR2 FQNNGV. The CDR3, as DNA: TGTGCCAGCAGCTTTAGAAGGGGGGGGGCCACAGATACGCAGTATTTT. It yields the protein CASSFRRGGATDTQYF.

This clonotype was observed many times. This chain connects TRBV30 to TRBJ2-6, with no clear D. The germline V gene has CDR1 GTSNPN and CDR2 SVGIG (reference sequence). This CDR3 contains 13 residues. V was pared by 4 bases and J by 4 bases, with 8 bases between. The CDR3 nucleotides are TGTGCCTGGATGTTTGTGGGGGCCAACGTCCTGACTTTC. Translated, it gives CAWMFVGANVLTF.

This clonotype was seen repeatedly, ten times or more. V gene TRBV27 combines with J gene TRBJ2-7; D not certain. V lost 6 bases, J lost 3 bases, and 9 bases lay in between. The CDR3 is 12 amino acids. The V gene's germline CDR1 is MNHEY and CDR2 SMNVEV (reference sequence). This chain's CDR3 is CASRSSFYEQYF. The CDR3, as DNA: TGTGCCAGCAGGAGTAGCTTCTACGAGCAGTACTTC.

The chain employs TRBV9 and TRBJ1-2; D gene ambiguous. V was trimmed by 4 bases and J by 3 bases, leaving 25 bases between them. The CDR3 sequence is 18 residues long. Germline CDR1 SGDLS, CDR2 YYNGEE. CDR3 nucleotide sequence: TGTGCCAGCAGCAGAGGACCCGAACCAACCCTCCACTACTATGGCTACACCTTC. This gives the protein CASSRGPEPTLHYYGYTF.

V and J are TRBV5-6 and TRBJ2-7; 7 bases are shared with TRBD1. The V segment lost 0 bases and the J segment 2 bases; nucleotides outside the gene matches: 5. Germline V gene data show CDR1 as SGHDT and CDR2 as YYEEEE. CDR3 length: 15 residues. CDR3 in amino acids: CASSLGGQGAYEQYF. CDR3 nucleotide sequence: TGTGCCAGCAGCTTGGGGGGCCAGGGGGCCTACGAGCAGTACTTC.

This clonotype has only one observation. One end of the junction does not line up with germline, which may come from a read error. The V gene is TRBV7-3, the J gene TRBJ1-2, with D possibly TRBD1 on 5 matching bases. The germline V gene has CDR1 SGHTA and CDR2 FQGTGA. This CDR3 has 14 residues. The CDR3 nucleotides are TGTGCCAGCAGCCCCGGGGGGAGCACAGATACGTACACTTTC. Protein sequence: CASSPGGSTDTYTF.

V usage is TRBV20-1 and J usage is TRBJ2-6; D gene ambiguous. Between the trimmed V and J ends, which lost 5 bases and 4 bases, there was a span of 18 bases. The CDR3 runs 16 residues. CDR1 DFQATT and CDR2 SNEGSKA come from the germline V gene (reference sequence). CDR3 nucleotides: TGCAGTGCTCAAGAAAGTAGCCTGAAAGGGGCCAACGTCCTGACTTTC. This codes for CSAQESSLKGANVLTF.

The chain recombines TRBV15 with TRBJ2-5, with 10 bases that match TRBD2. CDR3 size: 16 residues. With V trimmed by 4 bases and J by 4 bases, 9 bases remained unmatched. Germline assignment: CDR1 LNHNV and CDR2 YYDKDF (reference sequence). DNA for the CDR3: TGTGCCACCAGCATCGGACTAGCGGTTGGGGGAGAGACCCAGTACTTC. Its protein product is CATSIGLAVGGETQYF.

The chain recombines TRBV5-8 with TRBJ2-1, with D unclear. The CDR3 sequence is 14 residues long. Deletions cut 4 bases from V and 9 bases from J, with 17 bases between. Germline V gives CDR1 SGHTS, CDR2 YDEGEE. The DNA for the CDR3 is TGTGCCAGCAGCCTCCCTGGCACAGACACTGAGCAGTTCTTC. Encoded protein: CASSLPGTDTEQFF.

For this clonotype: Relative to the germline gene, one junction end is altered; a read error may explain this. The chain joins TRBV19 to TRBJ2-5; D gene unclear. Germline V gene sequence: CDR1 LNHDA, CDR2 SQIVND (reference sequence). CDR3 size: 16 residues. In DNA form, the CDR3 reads TGTGCCAGTAGTCTAGGTCCAGCAGGTGGCCAAGCGACCCAGGACTTC. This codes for CASSLGPAGGQATQDF.

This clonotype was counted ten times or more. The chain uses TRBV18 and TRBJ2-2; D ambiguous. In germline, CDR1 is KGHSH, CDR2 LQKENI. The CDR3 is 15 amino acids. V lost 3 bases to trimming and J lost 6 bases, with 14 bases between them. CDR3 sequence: CASSPTQLIAGELFF. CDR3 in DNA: TGTGCCAGCTCACCGACCCAGCTCATCGCCGGGGAGCTGTTTTTT.

The CDR3 nucleotides are TGTGCCAGCAGACGGACAGGGGGACAGGGCGAGCAGTACTTC. Protein product: CASRRTGGQGEQYF. J is TRBJ2-7 and V is TRBV12-3 or TRBV12-4, with 10 bases lining up with TRBD1. Trimming removed 6 bases from V and 6 bases from J; junction bases left unmatched: 8. CDR3 length: 14 residues.

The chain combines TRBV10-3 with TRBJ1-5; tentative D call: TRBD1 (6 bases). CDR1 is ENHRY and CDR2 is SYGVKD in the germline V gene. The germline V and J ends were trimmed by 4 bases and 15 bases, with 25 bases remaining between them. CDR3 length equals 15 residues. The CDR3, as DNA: TGTGCCATCAGTGGGGGGATGGGGGGCAACATGCCACTGCATTTT. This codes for CAISGGMGGNMPLHF.

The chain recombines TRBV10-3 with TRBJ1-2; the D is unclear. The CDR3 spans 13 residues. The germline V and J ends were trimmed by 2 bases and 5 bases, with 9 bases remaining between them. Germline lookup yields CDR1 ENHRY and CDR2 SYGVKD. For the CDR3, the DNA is TGTGCCATCAGTGAGGGGCGAGGGTATGGCTACACCTTC. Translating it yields CAISEGRGYGYTF.

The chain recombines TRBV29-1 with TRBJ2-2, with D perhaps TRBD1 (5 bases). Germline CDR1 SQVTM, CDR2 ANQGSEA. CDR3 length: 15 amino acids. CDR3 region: CTSFLAPRVTGELFF. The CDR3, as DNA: TGCACCAGCTTCTTAGCCCCCAGGGTAACCGGGGAGCTGTTTTTT.

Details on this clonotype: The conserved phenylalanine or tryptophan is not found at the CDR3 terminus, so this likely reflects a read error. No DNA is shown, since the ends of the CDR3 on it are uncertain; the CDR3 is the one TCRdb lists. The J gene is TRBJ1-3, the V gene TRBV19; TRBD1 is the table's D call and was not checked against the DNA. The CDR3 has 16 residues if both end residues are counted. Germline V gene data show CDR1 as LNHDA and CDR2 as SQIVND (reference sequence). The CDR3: CASSIGPTSPRHIIYV.

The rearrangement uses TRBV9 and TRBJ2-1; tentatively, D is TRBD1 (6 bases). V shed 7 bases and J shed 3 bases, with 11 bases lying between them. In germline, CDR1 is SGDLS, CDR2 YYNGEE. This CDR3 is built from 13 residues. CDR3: CASPGAIYNEQFF. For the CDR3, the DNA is TGTGCCAGCCCAGGGGCAATCTACAATGAGCAGTTCTTC.

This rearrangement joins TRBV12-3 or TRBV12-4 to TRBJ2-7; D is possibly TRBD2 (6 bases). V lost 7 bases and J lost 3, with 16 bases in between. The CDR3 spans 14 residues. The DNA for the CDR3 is TGTGCCAGCATCCACCCAACGCGGGGCTACGAGCAGTACTTC. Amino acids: CASIHPTRGYEQYF.

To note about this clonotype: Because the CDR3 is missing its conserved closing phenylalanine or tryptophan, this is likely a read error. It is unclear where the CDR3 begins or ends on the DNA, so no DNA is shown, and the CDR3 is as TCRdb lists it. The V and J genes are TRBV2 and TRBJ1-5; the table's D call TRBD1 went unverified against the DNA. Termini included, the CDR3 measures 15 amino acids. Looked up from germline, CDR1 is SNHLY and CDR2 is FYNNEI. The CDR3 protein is CASSVDSPYKQPQLG.

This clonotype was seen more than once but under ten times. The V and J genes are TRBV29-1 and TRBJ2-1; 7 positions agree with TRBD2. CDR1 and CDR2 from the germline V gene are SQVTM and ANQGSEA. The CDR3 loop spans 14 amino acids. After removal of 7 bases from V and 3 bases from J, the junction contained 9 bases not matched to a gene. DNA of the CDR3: TGCAGCGGGGCACGGACTAGTGACTACAATGAGCAGTTCTTC. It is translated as CSGARTSDYNEQFF.

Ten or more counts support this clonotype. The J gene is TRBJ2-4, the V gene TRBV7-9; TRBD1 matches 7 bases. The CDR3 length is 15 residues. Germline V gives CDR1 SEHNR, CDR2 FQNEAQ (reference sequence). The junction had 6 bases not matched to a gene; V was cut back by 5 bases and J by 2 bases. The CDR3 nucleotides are TGTGCCAGCAGCAGACGACAGGGATCCAAAAACATTCAGTACTTC. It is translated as CASSRRQGSKNIQYF.